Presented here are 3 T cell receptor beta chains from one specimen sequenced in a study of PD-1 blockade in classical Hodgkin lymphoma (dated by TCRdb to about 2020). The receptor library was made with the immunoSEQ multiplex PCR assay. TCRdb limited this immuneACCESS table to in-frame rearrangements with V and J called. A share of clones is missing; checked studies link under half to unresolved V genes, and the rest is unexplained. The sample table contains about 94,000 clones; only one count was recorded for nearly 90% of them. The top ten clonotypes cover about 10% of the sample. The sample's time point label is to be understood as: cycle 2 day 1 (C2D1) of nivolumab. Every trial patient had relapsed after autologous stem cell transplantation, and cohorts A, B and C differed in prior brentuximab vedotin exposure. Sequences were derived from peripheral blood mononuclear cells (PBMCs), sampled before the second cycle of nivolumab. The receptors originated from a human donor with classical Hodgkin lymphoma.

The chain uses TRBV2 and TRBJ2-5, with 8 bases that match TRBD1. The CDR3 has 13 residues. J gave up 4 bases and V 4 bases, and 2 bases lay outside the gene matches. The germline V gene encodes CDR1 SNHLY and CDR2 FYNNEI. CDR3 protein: CASSARGPETQYF. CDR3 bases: TGTGCCAGCAGTGCCAGGGGGCCAGAGACCCAGTACTTC.

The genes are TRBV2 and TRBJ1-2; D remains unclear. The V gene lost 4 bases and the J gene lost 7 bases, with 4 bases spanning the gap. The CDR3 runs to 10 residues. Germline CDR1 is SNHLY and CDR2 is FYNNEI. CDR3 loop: CASSGGGYTF. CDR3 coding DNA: TGTGCCAGCAGTGGGGGTGGCTACACCTTC. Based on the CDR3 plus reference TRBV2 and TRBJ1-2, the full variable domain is EPEVTQTPSHQVTQMGQEVILRCVPISNHLYFYWYRQILGQKVEFLVSFYNNEISEKSEIFDDQFSVERPDGSNFTLKIRSTKLEDSAMYFCASSGGGYTFGSGTRLTVV.

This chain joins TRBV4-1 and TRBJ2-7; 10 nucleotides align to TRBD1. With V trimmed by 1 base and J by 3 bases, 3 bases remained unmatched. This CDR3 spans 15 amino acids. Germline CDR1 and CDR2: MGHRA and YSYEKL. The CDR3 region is CASSQVGTGDYEQYF. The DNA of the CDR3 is TGCGCCAGCAGCCAAGTGGGGACAGGGGACTACGAGCAGTACTTC.